This T cell receptor beta chain was recovered during a study of cytomegalovirus exposure and HLA in healthy donors. Study-wide context: The same platform was used for the 90 to 150 validation repertoires and the approximately 670 first-cohort repertoires, a later analysis reported.

Germline V gene lookup returns CDR1 MGHRA and CDR2 YSYEKL. The CDR3 contains 15 residues. The V and J ends lost 4 bases and 2 bases, in that order; junction bases with no gene match: 6. Turning to this clone: Its antigen is not identified.

Study outcomes and limitations: Among TCR beta chains, those listed as cytomegalovirus-associated numbered over 150.

Measured with immunoSEQ multiplex PCR; TCRdb has only the in-frame clones, and not every one. The sample holds around 200,000 clones, 80% to 85% seen once. The V and J genes are TRBV4-1 and TRBJ2-5; TRBD2 matches at 8 bases. Sequencing used PBMCs. This clonotype was obtained from a woman in her late teens or twenties in good health and CMV-seropositive. The CDR3 bases are TGCGCCAGCAGCCTATCCGGCGGGGGGCAAGAGACCCAGTACTTC. This translates into CASSLSGGGQETQYF.